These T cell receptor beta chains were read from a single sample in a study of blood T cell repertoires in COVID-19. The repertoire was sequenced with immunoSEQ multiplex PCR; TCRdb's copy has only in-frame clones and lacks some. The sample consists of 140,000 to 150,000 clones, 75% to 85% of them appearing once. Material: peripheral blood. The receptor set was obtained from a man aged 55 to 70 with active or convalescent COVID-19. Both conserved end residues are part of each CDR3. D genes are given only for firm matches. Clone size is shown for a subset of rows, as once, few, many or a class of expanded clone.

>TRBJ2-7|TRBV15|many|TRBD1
TGTGCCACCAGCAACCGACAGGGTATAACGTTCTTCGAGCAGTACTTC
CATSNRQGITFFEQYF
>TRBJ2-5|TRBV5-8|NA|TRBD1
TGTGCCAGCAGCCTTGGACAGGGCATCGAGACCCAGTACTTC
CASSLGQGIETQYF
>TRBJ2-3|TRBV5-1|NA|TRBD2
TGCGCCAGCAGTCTAGCGGGACTCGAAAGCGCCGAAAGAAGCACAGATACGCAGTATTTT
CASSLAGLESAERSTDTQYF
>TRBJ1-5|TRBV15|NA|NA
TGTGCCACCAGCAGAGATCGGAGGAGCAATCAGCCCCAGCATTTT
CATSRDRRSNQPQHF
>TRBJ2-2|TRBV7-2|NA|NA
TGTGCCAGCAGCTCTCCGGGCGGGGAGCTGTTTTTT
CASSSPGGELFF
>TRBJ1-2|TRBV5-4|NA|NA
TGTGCCAGCAGCTCCCCAAGGCCCAGGGGTTATGGCTACACCTTC
CASSSPRPRGYGYTF
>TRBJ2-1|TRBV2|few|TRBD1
TGTGCCAGCATTACCCGGACAGGGGGTAGGGTCTTC
CASITRTGGRVF
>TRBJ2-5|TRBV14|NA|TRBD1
TGTGCCAGCAGCCAACTGGGGACAGGGGGCGAGACCCAGTACTTC
CASSQLGTGGETQYF
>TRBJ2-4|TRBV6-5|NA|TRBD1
TGTGCCAGCAGTCCCACAGGGGTCGGTTCGGACTTC
CASSPTGVGSDF
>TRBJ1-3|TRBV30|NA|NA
TGTGCCTGGAGGGCCGGGGAAACTGGAAACACCATATATTTT
CAWRAGETGNTIYF
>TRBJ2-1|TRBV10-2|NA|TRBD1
TGCGCCAGCAGCGGGACAGCCCAACGTCAGTTCTTC
CASSGTAQRQFF
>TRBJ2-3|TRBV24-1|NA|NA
TGTGCCACCGGGGGCTCACGTTCTCTTACGCAGTATTTT
CATGGSRSLTQYF
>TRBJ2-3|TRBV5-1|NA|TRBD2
TGCGCCAGCAGCTTGATGGGGACTAGCAGGGCAGATACGCAGTATTTT
CASSLMGTSRADTQYF
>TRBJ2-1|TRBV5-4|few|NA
TGTGCCAGCACCCCGGGCGGGGTATCCTACAATGAGCAGTTCTTC
CASTPGGVSYNEQFF
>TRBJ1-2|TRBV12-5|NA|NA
TGTGCTAGTGGTTTCCCCGGGGAAGGGGGAGATAGCGGCTACACCTTC
CASGFPGEGGDSGYTF
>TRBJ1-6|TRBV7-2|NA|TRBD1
TGTGCCAGTCACGGAGGGGGGACAGGGCAGTCACCCCTCCACTTT
CASHGGGTGQSPLHF
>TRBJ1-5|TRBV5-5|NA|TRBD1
TGTGCCAGCAGCCGTGGGACAGGGCTAGATCAGCCCCAGCATTTT
CASSRGTGLDQPQHF
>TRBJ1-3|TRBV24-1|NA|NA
TGTGCCACCAGTGACCCCCATGGGCAGGGAGGAAACACCATATATTTT
CATSDPHGQGGNTIYF
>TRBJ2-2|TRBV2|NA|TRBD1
TGTGCCAGCAGTGGACAGGGCACCGGGGAGCTGTTTTTT
CASSGQGTGELFF
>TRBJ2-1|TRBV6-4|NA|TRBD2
TGTGCCAGCAGTCTTAGCGGGAGCTCCTACAATGAGCAGTTCTTC
CASSLSGSSYNEQFF
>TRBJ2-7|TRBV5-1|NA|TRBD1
TGCGCCAGCAGCCCGCGGGCCCCGGGACAGCGGAACTACGAGCAGTACTTC
CASSPRAPGQRNYEQYF
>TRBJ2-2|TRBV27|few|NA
TGTGCCACTGGGGGGTGGACCCCTATTGGGAACACCGGGGAGCTGTTTTTT
CATGGWTPIGNTGELFF
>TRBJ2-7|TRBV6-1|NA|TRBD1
TGTGCCAGCAGTGAAGGGACCCCCGGGACAGGGGCATACGAGCAGTACTTC
CASSEGTPGTGAYEQYF
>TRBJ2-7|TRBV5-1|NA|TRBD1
TGCGCCAGCAGTTCTAGAACCGGGACAGGGAACTACGAGCAGTACTTC
CASSSRTGTGNYEQYF
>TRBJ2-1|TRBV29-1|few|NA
TGCAGCGTTGAACTAGCCAATGAGCAGTTCTTC
CSVELANEQFF
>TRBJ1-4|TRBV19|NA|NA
TGTGCCAGTAGCCGCCGCGGACTAAATGAAAAACTGTTTTTT
CASSRRGLNEKLFF
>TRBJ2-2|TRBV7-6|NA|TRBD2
TGTGCCAGCAGCCTTAGCGGGAGCTGGAACACCGGGGAGCTGTTTTTT
CASSLSGSWNTGELFF
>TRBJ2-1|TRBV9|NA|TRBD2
TGTGCCAGCAGCGTAGAAGCGGGGTGGATACAATGGAGCTCCTACAATGAGCAGTTCTTC
CASSVEAGWIQWSSYNEQFF
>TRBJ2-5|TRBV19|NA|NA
TGTGCCAGTAGTATAGCCAGGGACCAAGAGACCCAGTACTTC
CASSIARDQETQYF
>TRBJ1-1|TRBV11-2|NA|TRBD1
TGTGCCAGCAGCTTGGGCAGTCAGGGGGACACTGAAGCTTTCTTT
CASSLGSQGDTEAFF
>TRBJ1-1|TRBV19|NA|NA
TGTGCCAGTTGCATCGACAGCTTCATGAACACTGAAGCTTTCTTT
CASCIDSFMNTEAFF
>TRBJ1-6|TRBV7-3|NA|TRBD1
TGTGCCAGCAGCTTAAAGGCAGGGGGTAGGGCACCCCTCCACTTT
CASSLKAGGRAPLHF
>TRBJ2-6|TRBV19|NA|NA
TGTGCCAGTAGTACCAGCGGGTGGGACTCTGGGGCCAACGTCCTGACTTTC
CASSTSGWDSGANVLTF
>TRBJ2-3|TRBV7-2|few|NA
TGTGCCAGCGCCTCCGGGACTGCTTCAGATACGCAGTATTTT
CASASGTASDTQYF
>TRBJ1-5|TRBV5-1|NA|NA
TGCGCCAGCAGCTTGGTCCCGCAACTGAATAGCAATCAGCCCCAGCATTTT
CASSLVPQLNSNQPQHF
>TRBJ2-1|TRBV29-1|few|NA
TGCAGCGTTGAAGTCAGTCTCTACAATGAGCAGTTCTTC
CSVEVSLYNEQFF
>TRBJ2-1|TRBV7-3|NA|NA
TGTGCCAGCAGCTCGCCCGGGAGCAATGAGCAGTTCTTC
CASSSPGSNEQFF
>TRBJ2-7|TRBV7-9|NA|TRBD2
TGTGCCAGCAGCTTTTTAGCGGGAGACGGAGAGCAGTACTTC
CASSFLAGDGEQYF
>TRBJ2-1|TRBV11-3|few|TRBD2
TGTGCCAGCAGCCCCTCGACTAGCGGGATGTCCTACAATGAGCAGTTCTTC
CASSPSTSGMSYNEQFF
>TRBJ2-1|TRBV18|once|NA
TGTGCCAGCTCCCCCCCCTATCGGGAGCAGTTCTTC
CASSPPYREQFF
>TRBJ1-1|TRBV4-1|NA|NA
TGCGCCAGCAGCCATCCCGGGAAGCCGATGGGCACTGAAGCTTTCTTT
CASSHPGKPMGTEAFF
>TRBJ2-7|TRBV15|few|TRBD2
TGTGCCACCAGCAGTATTAGCGGGACCTCAAGTTGGGAGCAGTACTTC
CATSSISGTSSWEQYF
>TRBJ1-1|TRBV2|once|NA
TGTGCCAGCATGGGCCAGATGAACACTGAAGCTTTCTTT
CASMGQMNTEAFF
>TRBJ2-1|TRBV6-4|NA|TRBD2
TGTGCCAGCAGTGACTCTACTAGCGGGAGAATTGAGCAGTTCTTC
CASSDSTSGRIEQFF
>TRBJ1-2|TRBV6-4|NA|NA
TGTGCCAGGAGAAAGCGGGATGGGGGCTATGGCTACACCTTC
CARRKRDGGYGYTF
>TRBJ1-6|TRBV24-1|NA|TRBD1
TGTGCCACCAGTGACCCTGGGACAGGGGGAGAACGGAATAATAATTCACCCCTCCACTTT
CATSDPGTGGERNNNSPLHF
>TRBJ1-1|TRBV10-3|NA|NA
TGTGCCATCAGTGAGTCCGGGGAGGACACTGAAGCTTTCTTT
CAISESGEDTEAFF
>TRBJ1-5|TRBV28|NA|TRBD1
TGTGCCAGCAGCTCCGGGACAGGGCTTGATCAGCCCCAGCATTTT
CASSSGTGLDQPQHF
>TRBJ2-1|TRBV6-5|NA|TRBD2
TGTGCCAGCAGTTACTCTGCTAGCGGGGGCTATGAGCAGTTCTTC
CASSYSASGGYEQFF
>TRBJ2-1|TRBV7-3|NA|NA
TGTGCCAGCAGTTCGGGGGTCGGCTACAATGAGCAGTTCTTC
CASSSGVGYNEQFF
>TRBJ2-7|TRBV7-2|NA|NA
TGTGCCAGCAGCTTTGCGAAATCAGGGGCGGGCGAGCAGTACTTC
CASSFAKSGAGEQYF
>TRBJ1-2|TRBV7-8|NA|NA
TGTGCCAGCAGCTTAGGGGGCCCTAACTATGGCTACACCTTC
CASSLGGPNYGYTF
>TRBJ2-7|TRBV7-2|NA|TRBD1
TGTGCCAGCAGCCTCCAAGGACAGGGAATTGCCTACGAGCAGTACTTC
CASSLQGQGIAYEQYF
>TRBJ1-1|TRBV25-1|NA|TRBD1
TGTGCCAGCAGCGGACAGGGATGGGCTGAAGCTTTCTTT
CASSGQGWAEAFF
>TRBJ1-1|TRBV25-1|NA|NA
TGTGCCAGCAGTAGCGTACGAGAAGCTTTCTTT
CASSSVREAFF
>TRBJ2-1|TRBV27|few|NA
TGTGCCAGCAGCCTGACTAATTACAATGAGCAGTTCTTC
CASSLTNYNEQFF
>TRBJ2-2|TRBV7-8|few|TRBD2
TGTGCCAGCAGCCCGCCCTTGCGGGAGGGCCCCACCGGGGAGCTGTTTTTT
CASSPPLREGPTGELFF